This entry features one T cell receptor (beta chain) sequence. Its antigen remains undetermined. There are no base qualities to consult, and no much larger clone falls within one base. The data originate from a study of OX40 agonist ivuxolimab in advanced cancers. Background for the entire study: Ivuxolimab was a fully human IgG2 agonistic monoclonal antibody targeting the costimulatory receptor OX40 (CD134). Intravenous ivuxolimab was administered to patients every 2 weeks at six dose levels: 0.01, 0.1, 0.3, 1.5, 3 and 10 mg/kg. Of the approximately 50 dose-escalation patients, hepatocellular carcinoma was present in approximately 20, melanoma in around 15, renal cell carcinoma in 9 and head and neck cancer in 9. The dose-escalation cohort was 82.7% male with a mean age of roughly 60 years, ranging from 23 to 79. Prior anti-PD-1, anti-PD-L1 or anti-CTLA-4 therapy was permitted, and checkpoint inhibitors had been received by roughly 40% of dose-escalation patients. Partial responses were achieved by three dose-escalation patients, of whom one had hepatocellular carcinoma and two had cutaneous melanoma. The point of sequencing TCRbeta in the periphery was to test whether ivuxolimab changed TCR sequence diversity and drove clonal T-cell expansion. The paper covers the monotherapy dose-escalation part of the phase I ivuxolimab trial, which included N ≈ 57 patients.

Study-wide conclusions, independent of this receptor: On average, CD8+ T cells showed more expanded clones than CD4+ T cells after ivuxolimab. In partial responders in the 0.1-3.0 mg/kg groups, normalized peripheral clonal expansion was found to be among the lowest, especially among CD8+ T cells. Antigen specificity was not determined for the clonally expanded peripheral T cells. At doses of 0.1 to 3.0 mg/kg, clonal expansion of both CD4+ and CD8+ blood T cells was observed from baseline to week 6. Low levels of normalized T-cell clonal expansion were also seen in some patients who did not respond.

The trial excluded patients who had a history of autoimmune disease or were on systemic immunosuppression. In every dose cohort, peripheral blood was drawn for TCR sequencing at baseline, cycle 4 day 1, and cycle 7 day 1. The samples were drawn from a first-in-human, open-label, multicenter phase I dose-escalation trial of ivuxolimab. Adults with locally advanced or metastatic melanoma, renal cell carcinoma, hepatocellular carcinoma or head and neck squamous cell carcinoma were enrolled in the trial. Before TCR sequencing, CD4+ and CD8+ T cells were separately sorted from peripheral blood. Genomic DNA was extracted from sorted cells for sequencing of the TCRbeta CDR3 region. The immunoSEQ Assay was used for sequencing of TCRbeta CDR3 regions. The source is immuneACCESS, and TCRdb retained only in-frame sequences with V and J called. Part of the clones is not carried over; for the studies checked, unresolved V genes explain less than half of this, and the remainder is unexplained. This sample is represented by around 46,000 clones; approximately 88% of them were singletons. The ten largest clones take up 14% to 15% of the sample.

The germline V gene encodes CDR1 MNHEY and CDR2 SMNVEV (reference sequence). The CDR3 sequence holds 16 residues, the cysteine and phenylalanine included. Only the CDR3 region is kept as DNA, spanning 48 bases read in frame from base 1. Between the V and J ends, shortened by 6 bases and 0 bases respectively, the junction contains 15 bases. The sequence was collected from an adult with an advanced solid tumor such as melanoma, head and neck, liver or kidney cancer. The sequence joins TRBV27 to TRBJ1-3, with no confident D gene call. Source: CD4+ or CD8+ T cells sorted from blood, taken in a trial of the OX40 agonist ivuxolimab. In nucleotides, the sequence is TGTGCCAGCAGCCCCCACTCCGGTGTCTCTGGAAACACCATATATTTT. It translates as CASSPHSGVSGNTIYF.